This TCR beta chain comes out of a study of breast tumors, draining lymph nodes, adjacent tissues. Axillary draining lymph nodes of breast cancer patients supplied the node samples. Many counts were recorded for this clonotype. Its matching antigen is unknown. TCRdb ran MiXCR on the multiplex PCR reads and lists one entry per CDR3 protein. The table lists fewer than 300,000 distinct CDR3 sequences, roughly 30% of them singletons. Study observations and caveats: Tumor T cell lymph node origin was a supported hypothesis, not proven.

The V gene end was trimmed by 2 bases and the J gene end by 2 bases; junction bases not matched to a gene: 8. Germline CDR1 reads MNHNS; CDR2 reads SASEGT. The CDR3 sequence is 16 residues long. The chain is built from TRBV6-1 and TRBJ2-7; 8 bases agree with TRBD2. What was sequenced was axillary lymph node tissue. The TCR comes from a female donor with breast cancer. Some clones in this sample may be carry-over from other donors' samples. The CDR3 reads CASSETLAGKTYEQYF. CDR3 DNA: TGTGCCAGCAGTGAAACCCTAGCGGGTAAAACCTACGAGCAGTACTTC.